Presented here are 21 T cell receptor beta chains from one specimen sequenced in a study of brain T cells in children with intractable seizures. Method: immunoSEQ multiplex PCR; TCRdb's copy keeps in-frame clones and lacks some. Among fewer than 85,000 clones listed, more than 85% were seen once. This specimen was peripheral blood, taken at surgery. The receptors originated from a boy less than two years old with tuberous sclerosis and intractable seizures.

The chain employs TRBV9 and TRBJ2-1, with D uncertain. Germline loops: CDR1 SGDLS, CDR2 YYNGEE. Trimming took 4 bases from V and 3 from J, leaving 20 bases between them. The CDR3 extends over 17 amino acids. The DNA for the CDR3 is TGTGCCAGCAGCCCCTGGCTTTCCCTTACCATCTACAATGAGCAGTTCTTC. This codes for CASSPWLSLTIYNEQFF. The full variable domain, in which reference TRBV9 and TRBJ2-1 provide the parts outside the CDR3, is DSGVTQTPKHLITATGQRVTLRCSPRSGDLSVYWYQQSLDQGLQFLIQYYNGEERAKGNILERFSAQQFPDLHSELNLSSLELGDSALYFCASSPWLSLTIYNEQFFGPGTRLTVL.

V gene TRBV9 combines with J gene TRBJ2-7; D is unclear. CDR1 SGDLS and CDR2 YYNGEE come from the germline V gene. Trimming removed 0 bases from V and 7 bases from J, with 11 bases in between. This CDR3 comprises 13 residues. The CDR3 protein is CASSVVGVGEQYF. The CDR3 region has the DNA TGTGCCAGCAGCGTAGTTGGGGTAGGGGAGCAGTACTTC.

V gene TRBV18 combines with J gene TRBJ2-1; TRBD2 matches 13 bases. The length of the CDR3 is 14 residues. The V gene's germline CDR1 is KGHSH and CDR2 LQKENI. V gave up 2 bases and J gave up 8 bases; unmatched junction bases: 0. CDR3 DNA sequence: TGTGCCAGCTCACCAGGACTAGCGGGAGATGAGCAGTTCTTC. Translated, it gives CASSPGLAGDEQFF.

This chain joins TRBV28 and TRBJ1-2, with 7 bases identical to TRBD1. The germline CDR1 and CDR2 sequences are MDHEN and SYDVKM. V was pared by 4 bases and J by 2 bases, with 1 base of the junction left unmatched. The CDR3 is 13 residues long. CDR3 sequence reads: CASSWGQNYGYTF. In DNA, the CDR3 is TGTGCCAGCAGTTGGGGACAGAACTATGGCTACACCTTC.

V and J are TRBV28 and TRBJ2-3; D ambiguous. Germline CDR1 is MDHEN and CDR2 is SYDVKM. V shed 3 bases and J shed 6 bases, with 10 bases lying between them. CDR3 length equals 13 residues. The CDR3 bases are TGTGCCAGCAGTTTTGGCGTTAGCGATACGCAGTATTTT. Amino acid sequence: CASSFGVSDTQYF. Full variable domain (missing parts from reference TRBV28 and TRBJ2-3): DVKVTQSSRYLVKRTGEKVFLECVQDMDHENMFWYRQDPGLGLRLIYFSYDVKMKEKGDIPEGYSVSREKKERFSLILESASTNQTSMYLCASSFGVSDTQYFGPGTRLTVL.

The chain carries TRBV6-1 and TRBJ2-7, with D uncertain. This CDR3 is built from 12 residues. From germline, CDR1 is MNHNS and CDR2 SASEGT. The ends were cut back, 3 bases at V and 0 bases at J, with 3 bases in the middle. Written as DNA, the CDR3 is TGTGCCAGCAGTGACACCTCCTACGAGCAGTACTTC. This gives the protein CASSDTSYEQYF.

The rearrangement uses TRBV4-2 and TRBJ2-5; D uncertain. V shed 0 bases and J shed 3 bases, with 8 bases lying between them. Germline V lookup: CDR1 LGHNA, CDR2 YNFKEQ. This CDR3 has 14 amino acids. This chain's CDR3 is CASSQDQVEETQYF. The CDR3 nucleotides are TGTGCCAGCAGCCAAGATCAAGTTGAAGAGACCCAGTACTTC.

The gene calls are TRBV3-1 (or the pseudogene TRBV3-2) and TRBJ2-5; a possible D gene is TRBD2 (6 bases). The CDR3 extends over 14 amino acids. Germline CDR1 LGHDT, CDR2 YNNKEL (reference sequence). V lost 2 bases, J lost 4 bases, and 11 bases lay in between. The CDR3 DNA reads TGTGCCAGCAGCCAACTCCGGGGGTCAGAGACCCAGTACTTC. Encoded protein: CASSQLRGSETQYF.

The chain combines TRBV7-8 with TRBJ2-5, with 15 bases identical to TRBD2. This CDR3 spans 18 amino acids. Germline V lookup: CDR1 SGHVS, CDR2 FQNEAQ. V shed 0 bases and J 5 bases; nucleotides not matched to a gene: 7. Here the CDR3 DNA reads TGTGCCAGCAGCTTAGCTGGACTAGCGGGAGGGGCGTGGGAGACCCAGTACTTC. This encodes CASSLAGLAGGAWETQYF.

The rearrangement joins TRBV29-1 to TRBJ2-5; D perhaps matches TRBD1 (5 bases). Germline V lookup: CDR1 SQVTM, CDR2 ANQGSEA. V was clipped by 6 bases and J by 0 bases, with 8 bases between them. This CDR3 comprises 12 residues. The CDR3 spells CSVDKYQETQYF. CDR3 DNA: TGCAGCGTGGACAAATACCAAGAGACCCAGTACTTC. Complete variable domain (other parts from reference TRBV29-1 and TRBJ2-5): SAVISQKPSRDICQRGTSLTIQCQVDSQVTMMFWYRQQPGQSLTLIATANQGSEATYESGFVIDKFPISRPNLTFSTLTVSNMSPEDSSIYLCSVDKYQETQYFGPGTRLLVL.

The V call is TRBV5-1, the J call TRBJ2-7, with TRBD1 matching 7 bases. The J segment lost 4 bases and the V segment lost 3 bases, leaving 10 bases of the junction unmatched. CDR3 size: 15 residues. Germline V CDR1 and CDR2: SGHRS, YFSETQ. The CDR3 loop is CASSSTPGQRYEQYF. The CDR3 DNA follows: TGCGCCAGCAGCTCCACTCCGGGACAGAGGTACGAGCAGTACTTC.

The V gene is TRBV7-9, the J gene TRBJ1-1; possibly TRBD1 for D (5 bases). Trimming removed 1 base at V and 10 bases at J, with 16 bases between. There are 14 residues in the CDR3. The germline V gene has CDR1 SEHNR and CDR2 FQNEAQ (reference sequence). The CDR3: CASSLGGSTNGAFF. The CDR3 region has the DNA TGTGCCAGCAGCTTAGGGGGGAGCACCAATGGAGCTTTCTTT. The full variable domain, its missing parts supplied by reference TRBV7-9 and TRBJ1-1, is DTGVSQNPRHKITKRGQNVTFRCDPISEHNRLYWYRQTLGQGPEFLTYFQNEAQLEKSRLLSDRFSAERPKGSFSTLEIQRTEQGDSAMYLCASSLGGSTNGAFFGQGTRLTVV.

This chain connects TRBV11-3 to TRBJ2-3; 10 nucleotides agree with TRBD2. Germline lookup yields CDR1 SGHNT and CDR2 YENEEA. V gave up 1 base and J gave up 6 bases; unmatched junction bases: 13. The CDR3 has 18 residues. The CDR3 loop reads CASSLGVSLAGEWDTQYF. CDR3 coding DNA: TGTGCCAGCAGCTTAGGTGTCAGTCTAGCGGGAGAATGGGATACGCAGTATTTT.

The genes are TRBV19 and TRBJ1-2, with a possible D match to TRBD1 (5 bases). The germline V gene encodes CDR1 LNHDA and CDR2 SQIVND (reference sequence). V was pared by 6 bases and J by 4 bases, with 18 bases between. The CDR3 is 15 amino acids. The CDR3 DNA reads TGTGCCAGTAGATGGGGCCCCCTCCCGGGCTATGGCTACACCTTC. Translation: CASRWGPLPGYGYTF.

This clone was observed a few times. The gene calls are TRBV19 and TRBJ1-5; tentative D call: TRBD1 (5 bases). Trimming removed 5 bases at V and 3 bases at J, with 11 bases between. Germline CDR1 reads LNHDA; CDR2 reads SQIVND (reference sequence). CDR3 size: 14 residues. The CDR3, as DNA: TGTGCCAGTAGTCGTCAGGGCACCAATCAGCCCCAGCATTTT. Its protein product is CASSRQGTNQPQHF. The complete variable domain, with remaining parts taken from reference TRBV19 and TRBJ1-5, reads DGGITQSPKYLFRKEGQNVTLSCEQNLNHDAMYWYRQDPGQGLRLIYYSQIVNDFQKGDIAEGYSVSREKKESFPLTVTSAQKNPTAFYLCASSRQGTNQPQHFGDGTRLSIL.

The chain carries TRBV20-1 and TRBJ1-5; 7 bases are shared with TRBD1. There are 15 residues in the CDR3. J lost 4 bases, V lost 3 bases, and 9 bases had no gene match. Germline values: CDR1 DFQATT, CDR2 SNEGSKA (reference sequence). The CDR3 DNA is TGCAGTGCTAGTCTGGGCGAACAGGGGAATCAGCCCCAGCATTTT. Translating it yields CSASLGEQGNQPQHF.

With regard to this clone: The junction shows a germline mismatch at one end, possibly a read error. The chain is built from TRBV7-7 and TRBJ2-3, with 8 bases aligning to TRBD2. The germline CDR1 and CDR2 sequences are SSHAT and FNYEAQ (reference sequence). The CDR3 consists of 14 residues. The CDR3 spells CASSPGLATDTQYF. The CDR3 bases are TGTGCTAGCAGCCCAGGACTAGCCACAGATACGCAGTATTTT.

The chain is built from TRBV7-8 and TRBJ1-2; D call uncertain. CDR3 size: 13 residues. The V gene's germline CDR1 is SGHVS and CDR2 FQNEAQ. V dropped 1 base and J dropped 4 bases, with 7 bases sitting between them. CDR3 amino acids: CASSLEALYGYTF. DNA of the CDR3: TGTGCCAGCAGCTTAGAGGCCCTCTATGGCTACACCTTC.

V and J are TRBV28 and TRBJ1-1; D is uncertain. This CDR3 contains 11 residues. Trimming removed 4 bases at V and 3 bases at J, with 3 bases between. Germline CDR1 and CDR2: MDHEN and SYDVKM. In DNA, the CDR3 is TGTGCCAGCAGTTATGACACTGAAGCTTTCTTT. This gives the protein CASSYDTEAFF.

CDR3 in DNA: TGTGCCTGGAGCGGGGCGTCCCTAGGAGAGACCCAGTACTTC. Its protein product is CAWSGASLGETQYF. The V call is TRBV30, the J call TRBJ2-5; tentatively, D is TRBD1 or TRBD2 (5 bases each). The germline V gene has CDR1 GTSNPN and CDR2 SVGIG (reference sequence). V was trimmed by 3 bases and J by 4 bases, leaving 15 bases between them. The CDR3 has 14 amino acids.

The chain couples TRBV9 to TRBJ2-3, with D maybe TRBD2 (5 bases). V lost 3 bases and J 2 bases, leaving 13 bases between the germline ends. The germline CDR1 and CDR2 sequences are SGDLS and YYNGEE. This CDR3 is 15 amino acids long. The DNA for the CDR3 is TGTGCCAGCAGCGCCGGTTTTAGCGACACAGATACGCAGTATTTT. Translated, it gives CASSAGFSDTDTQYF.